The 17 T cell receptor beta chains in this list originate from one sample, sequenced in a study of a mutant IDH1 vaccine in newly diagnosed glioma. Their antigen targets remain unknown. Assay used: immunoSEQ multiplex PCR; TCRdb lists only in-frame clones, some missing. The table records about 40,000 clones, around 76% of them present only once. The sample's time point: week 23, last vaccination. What each vaccine dose contained was 300 ug of mutant IDH1 20-mer peptide, accompanied by topical imiquimod. The sample consisted of PBMCs, taken from a glioma patient whose treatment included an IDH1 peptide vaccine. These receptors all stem from a man aged 50 to 59 with glioma.

The chain couples TRBV6-5 to TRBJ1-5; 9 bases line up with TRBD1. The V gene's germline CDR1 is MNHEY and CDR2 SVGAGI. This CDR3 spans 14 amino acids. The V gene end was trimmed by 4 bases and the J gene end by 6 bases; junction bases not matched to a gene: 4. The CDR3 region is CASSSGTGIQPQHF. The CDR3 DNA sequence: TGTGCCAGCAGTTCCGGGACAGGGATTCAGCCCCAGCATTTT.

The table lists this clone with a count of one. The V call is TRBV29-1, the J call TRBJ2-1, with D possibly matching TRBD2 (5 bases). The CDR3 consists of 10 residues. In germline, CDR1 is SQVTM, CDR2 ANQGSEA. Trimming pared 4 bases from V and 10 bases from J, leaving 8 bases between. The CDR3: CSVGSGEQFF. The CDR3 nucleotides read TGCAGCGTTGGGTCGGGGGAGCAGTTCTTC.

The chain links TRBV29-1 to TRBJ1-1; TRBD1 matches 8 bases. Trimming removed 5 bases from V and 4 bases from J; junction bases left unmatched: 6. The CDR3 is 13 residues long. Germline lookup yields CDR1 SQVTM and CDR2 ANQGSEA. CDR3 amino acids: CSVKQGGSTEAFF. CDR3 sequence (DNA): TGCAGCGTTAAACAGGGGGGATCCACTGAAGCTTTCTTT.

This CDR3 is CASSLGFSSVSLTDTQYF. CDR3 bases: TGCGCCAGCAGCTTGGGATTTTCGTCCGTATCCCTCACAGATACGCAGTATTTT. The rearrangement uses TRBV5-1 and TRBJ2-3, with D hard to call. This CDR3 region has 18 residues. Trimming shortened V by 0 bases and J by 2 bases, and 19 bases separated the two germline ends. Germline V gene sequence: CDR1 SGHRS, CDR2 YFSETQ.

The rearrangement uses TRBV5-4 and TRBJ1-1; the D gene is possibly TRBD1 (5 bases). Germline V gives CDR1 SGHNT, CDR2 YYREEE (reference sequence). CDR3 length equals 17 residues. V lost 3 bases and J lost 7, with 25 bases in between. The CDR3 loop is CASSSGRTGHTTFEAFF. In DNA form, the CDR3 reads TGTGCCAGCAGCTCAGGGCGTACCGGCCACACAACCTTTGAAGCTTTCTTT.

Details on this clone: One end of the junction fails to match germline, which may point to a read error. The chain uses TRBV7-7 and TRBJ2-2; D perhaps matches TRBD1 (6 bases). The CDR3 contains 15 residues. Per germline, CDR1 SSHAT and CDR2 FNYEAQ (reference sequence). CDR3 bases: TGTGCTAGCAGCTCCACCCTCAGGGGCACCGGGGAGCTGTTTTTT. As protein: CASSSTLRGTGELFF.

The rearrangement uses TRBV6-1 and TRBJ1-1, with 11 bases identical to TRBD1. The CDR3 spans 15 residues. Trimming cost V 6 bases and J 3 bases; bases outside gene matches: 6. Per germline, CDR1 MNHNS and CDR2 SASEGT. The CDR3, as DNA: TGTGCCAGCAGAAAAAGGACAGGGGGCTACACTGAAGCTTTCTTT. Translating it yields CASRKRTGGYTEAFF.

J is TRBJ1-1 and V is TRBV7-2, with TRBD1 identical over 7 bases. V was pared by 6 bases and J by 7 bases, with 5 bases of the junction left unmatched. The CDR3 consists of 12 residues. The germline CDR1 and CDR2 sequences are SGHTA and FQGNSA. The CDR3 nucleotides read TGTGCCAGCAGTCGACAGGGATTTGAAGCTTTCTTT. This gives the protein CASSRQGFEAFF.

V gene TRBV2 combines with J gene TRBJ1-1; the D is unclear. The CDR3 is 15 amino acids. Germline V gene data show CDR1 as SNHLY and CDR2 as FYNNEI. Trimming stripped 2 bases from V and 0 bases from J, with 10 bases between. The CDR3 loop is CASSEYGRMNTEAFF. The CDR3 nucleotides are TGTGCCAGCAGTGAATATGGGCGAATGAACACTGAAGCTTTCTTT. Complete variable domain (other parts from reference TRBV2 and TRBJ1-1): EPEVTQTPSHQVTQMGQEVILRCVPISNHLYFYWYRQILGQKVEFLVSFYNNEISEKSEIFDDQFSVERPDGSNFTLKIRSTKLEDSAMYFCASSEYGRMNTEAFFGQGTRLTVV.

CDR3 in DNA: TGCGCCAGCAGCTTGGTACAGGGTAGTAACACTGAAGCTTTCTTT. Its protein is CASSLVQGSNTEAFF. The V call is TRBV5-1, the J call TRBJ1-1; maybe TRBD1 (6 bases). The CDR3 runs to 15 residues. Looked up from germline, CDR1 is SGHRS and CDR2 is YFSETQ. The V end was cut by 0 bases, the J end by 2 bases, with 11 bases between.

By its share, this clone is medium-sized (0.01 to 0.1%). CDR3 loop: CASSHQQGLETEAFF. CDR3 DNA: TGCGCCAGCAGCCATCAACAGGGGTTGGAAACTGAAGCTTTCTTT. This chain uses TRBV4-3 with TRBJ1-1; 7 bases fit TRBD1. The CDR3 spans 15 residues. The V gene end was trimmed by 3 bases and the J gene end by 5 bases; junction bases not matched to a gene: 9. The germline V gene encodes CDR1 LGHNA and CDR2 YSLEER.

This chain links TRBV5-1 with TRBJ1-2; no clear D gene. Germline assignment: CDR1 SGHRS and CDR2 YFSETQ. V was shortened by 2 bases and J by 4 bases, with 6 bases between the two germline ends. The CDR3 loop spans 12 amino acids. The CDR3 loop is CASSLAAYGYTF. The CDR3 DNA reads TGCGCCAGCAGCTTAGCCGCCTATGGCTACACCTTC. The complete variable domain, with remaining parts taken from reference TRBV5-1 and TRBJ1-2, reads KAGVTQTPRYLIKTRGQQVTLSCSPISGHRSVSWYQQTPGQGLQFLFEYFSETQRNKGNFPGRFSGRQFSNSRSEMNVSTLELGDSALYLCASSLAAYGYTFGSGTRLTVV.

V and J are TRBV4-3 and TRBJ2-2; 7 bases match TRBD1. CDR1 LGHNA and CDR2 YSLEER come from the germline V gene. V lost 4 bases to trimming and J lost 3 bases; unmatched junction nucleotides: 8. This CDR3 spans 16 amino acids. This chain's CDR3 is CASSPLAQGYTGELFF. The CDR3 DNA reads as TGCGCCAGCAGCCCCCTCGCACAGGGGTACACCGGGGAGCTGTTTTTT.

The V gene is TRBV28, the J gene TRBJ1-5; D not resolved. The germline V gene encodes CDR1 MDHEN and CDR2 SYDVKM. The CDR3 totals 12 residues. V dropped 6 bases and J dropped 4 bases, with 7 bases sitting between them. CDR3 in amino acids: CASRKVNQPQHF. In DNA form, the CDR3 reads TGTGCCAGCAGAAAGGTTAATCAGCCCCAGCATTTT.

The chain recombines TRBV7-6 with TRBJ2-1; unclear D gene. V lost 2 bases to trimming and J lost 2 bases, with 13 bases between them. CDR1 and CDR2 (germline): SGHVS, FNYEAQ. The CDR3 extends over 16 amino acids. CDR3 sequence: CASSLSRFGTYNEQFF. In DNA form, the CDR3 reads TGTGCCAGCAGCTTATCTCGCTTTGGGACCTACAATGAGCAGTTCTTC.

This clone was recorded once. The chain links TRBV2 to TRBJ2-3; 16 bases are shared with TRBD2. The CDR3 has 15 residues. V was clipped by 8 bases and J by 4 bases; unmatched bases: 3. In germline, CDR1 is SNHLY, CDR2 FYNNEI. The chain's CDR3 is CASGTSGGEADTQYF. The DNA of the CDR3 is TGTGCCAGCGGGACTAGCGGGGGGGAGGCAGATACGCAGTATTTT.

The chain is built from TRBV19 and TRBJ1-2, with D maybe TRBD1 (5 bases). Germline loops: CDR1 LNHDA, CDR2 SQIVND (reference sequence). Deletions cut 3 bases from V and 5 bases from J, with 13 bases between. The CDR3 is made up of 14 amino acids. CDR3 residues: CASSIDKGTYGYTF. The CDR3 coding sequence is TGTGCCAGTAGTATCGATAAGGGGACGTATGGCTACACCTTC.